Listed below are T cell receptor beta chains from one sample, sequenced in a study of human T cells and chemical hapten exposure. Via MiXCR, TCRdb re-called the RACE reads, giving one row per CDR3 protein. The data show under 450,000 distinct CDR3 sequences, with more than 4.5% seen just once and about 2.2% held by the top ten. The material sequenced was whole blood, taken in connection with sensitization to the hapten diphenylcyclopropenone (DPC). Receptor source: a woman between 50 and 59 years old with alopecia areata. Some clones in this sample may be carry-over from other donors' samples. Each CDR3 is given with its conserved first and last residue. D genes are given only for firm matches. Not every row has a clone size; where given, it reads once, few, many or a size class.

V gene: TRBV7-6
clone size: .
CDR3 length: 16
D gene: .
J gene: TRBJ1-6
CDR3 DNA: TGTGCCAGCAGCTTACGTCAAGGTCAGGAGAATTCACCCCTCCACTTT
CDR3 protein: CASSLRQGQENSPLHF

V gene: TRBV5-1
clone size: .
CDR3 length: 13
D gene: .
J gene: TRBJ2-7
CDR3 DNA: TGCGCCAGCATCCTCGGAAGTCCCTACGAGCAGTACTTC
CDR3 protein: CASILGSPYEQYF

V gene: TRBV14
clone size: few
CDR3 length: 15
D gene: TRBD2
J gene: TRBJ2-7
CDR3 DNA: TGTGCCAGCAGCCATGGGACTAGCGGATTCTACGAGCAGTACTTC
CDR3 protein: CASSHGTSGFYEQYF

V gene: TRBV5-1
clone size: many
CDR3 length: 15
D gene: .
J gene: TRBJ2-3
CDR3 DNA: TGCGCCAGCAATACCGGGACTCCGGGGGCAGATACGCAGTATTTT
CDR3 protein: CASNTGTPGADTQYF

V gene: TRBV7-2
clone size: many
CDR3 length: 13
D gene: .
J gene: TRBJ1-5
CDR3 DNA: TGTGCCAGCAGCTTACATCAGAGTCAGCCCCAGCATTTT
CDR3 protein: CASSLHQSQPQHF

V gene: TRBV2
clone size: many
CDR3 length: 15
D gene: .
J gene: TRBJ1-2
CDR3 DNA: TGTGCCAGCAGTGAGAGGGCAGGGGCTAACTATGGCTACACCTTC
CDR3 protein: CASSERAGANYGYTF

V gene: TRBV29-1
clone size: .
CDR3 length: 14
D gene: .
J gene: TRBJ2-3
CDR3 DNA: TGCAGCGTTGATTCATGGGACTCCACAGATACGCAGTATTTT
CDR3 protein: CSVDSWDSTDTQYF

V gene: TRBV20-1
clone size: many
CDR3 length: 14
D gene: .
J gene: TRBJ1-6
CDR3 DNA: TGCAGTGCAAGATCCGGGGTCTATAATTCACCCCTCCACTTT
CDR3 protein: CSARSGVYNSPLHF

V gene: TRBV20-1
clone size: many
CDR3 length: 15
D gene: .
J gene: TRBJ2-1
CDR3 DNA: TGCAGTGCTAGCGGAGGGCGGCCTACCTACAATGAGCAGTTCTTC
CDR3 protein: CSASGGRPTYNEQFF

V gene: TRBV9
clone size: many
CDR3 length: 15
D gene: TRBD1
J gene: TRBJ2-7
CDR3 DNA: TGTGCCAGCAGCGTCGGACAGGGGGTTTCCTACGAGCAGTACTTC
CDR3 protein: CASSVGQGVSYEQYF